This T cell receptor beta chain derives from a study of blood T cell repertoires in COVID-19. This CDR3 contains 14 residues. With 4 bases clipped from V and 1 base from J, the junction kept 1 base outside the gene matches. Germline-derived CDR1 and CDR2 are SGHTA and FQGTGA. Methods used by the authors: Amplification with reference gene primers provided the estimates of nucleated cell counts. Profiling relied on immunoSEQ multiplex PCR, and the TCRdb table lists in-frame clones only, not all of them. For V, J and clone size, that table is used; D and trimming come from the DNA. The table has around 270,000 clones, roughly 91% seen once.

Sequencing was done on a sample of peripheral blood. This chain connects TRBV7-3 to TRBJ1-1; 9 bases map to TRBD1. The origin of this receptor is a man in his forties with acute or convalescent COVID-19. The CDR3 sequence is CASSWDRENTEAFF. As DNA, the CDR3 is TGTGCCAGCAGCTGGGACAGGGAGAACACTGAAGCTTTCTTT.